This is a list of T cell receptor beta chains from one sample in a study of long-term antiretroviral therapy in people with HIV. Here immunoSEQ multiplex PCR was the method, and the copy in TCRdb shows in-frame clones only, minus some. Among about 35,000 clones listed, 65% to 85% were seen once. The specimen comprised unsorted PBMCs, sampled 3 years after starting antiretroviral therapy. The receptors originated from a man aged 50-59 years with HIV. The CDR3 runs from the conserved cysteine through the conserved F or W. The D gene is left open where the match is weak. Where a row states a size, it is once, few, many or the class of an expanded clone; other rows omit it.

- TRBJ2-7 - 11 TRBV28 TGTGCCAGCAGTTTTCGAGGCGAGCAGTACTTC CASSFRGEQYF
TRBD2 TRBJ2-3 once 18 TRBV9 TGTGCCAGCAGCGCCTTCACCTCCAGCGGGGGGAGCACAGATACGCAGTATTTT CASSAFTSSGGSTDTQYF
- TRBJ1-1 - 14 TRBV5-6 TGTGCCAGCAGCTTGATTAAGTTGGTTACTGAAGCTTTCTTT CASSLIKLVTEAFF
TRBD1 TRBJ1-1 - 17 TRBV27 TGTGCCAGCAGTTTCTCCTTTGGACAGGCTATCGTCACTGAAGCTTTCTTT CASSFSFGQAIVTEAFF
TRBD1 TRBJ2-3 - 17 TRBV18 TGTGCCAGCTCACCACTACCGGGACAGGCCGCCGTCGATACGCAGTATTTT CASSPLPGQAAVDTQYF
- TRBJ2-7 - 14 TRBV10-1 TGCGCCAGCAGTGAGGTCCCAAGAGACTACGAGCAGTACTTC CASSEVPRDYEQYF
TRBD2 TRBJ2-3 - 17 TRBV5-4 TGTGCCAGCAGCCCTGGGACTAGCGGGCTTCCAACAGATACGCAGTATTTT CASSPGTSGLPTDTQYF
TRBD1 TRBJ2-7 - 13 TRBV30 TGTGCCTGGAGTCGGGACAGAGCCTACGAGCAGTACTTC CAWSRDRAYEQYF
- TRBJ1-5 - 15 TRBV7-2 TGTGCCAGCAGCTTGGGACCAGGGCGGAATCAGCCCCAGCATTTT CASSLGPGRNQPQHF
TRBD2 TRBJ2-3 - 17 TRBV27 TGTGCCAGCAGTTCCAGAGGGGCCCTCGGGAGGCCAGATACGCAGTATTTT CASSSRGALGRPDTQYF
TRBD1 TRBJ2-2 once 17 TRBV5-4 TGTGCCAGCAGCTTATCGTTCACAGGGGGCAGGACCGGGGAGCTGTTTTTT CASSLSFTGGRTGELFF
TRBD2 TRBJ2-3 - 13 TRBV29-1 TGCAGCGCCTCGGGACTAGCGGGAGATACGCAGTATTTT CSASGLAGDTQYF
- TRBJ1-6 - 15 TRBV30 TGTGCCTGGAGCGGCAAGGGCCCAATAGGATCACCCCTCCACTTT CAWSGKGPIGSPLHF
- TRBJ1-3 few 16 TRBV9 TGTGCCAGCAGCGTAGCAAATCCAGGGGCTGGAAACACCATATATTTT CASSVANPGAGNTIYF
- TRBJ2-7 - 13 TRBV6-5 TGTGCCAGCAGGCACCGGGACGCCTACGAGCAGTACTTC CASRHRDAYEQYF
- TRBJ2-5 - 13 TRBV15 TGTGCCACCAGCAGAGCCTCGGGGGAGACCCAGTACTTC CATSRASGETQYF
- TRBJ2-7 - 15 TRBV5-4 TGTGCCAGCAGCTTGGGTCGGGACGAGCCCTACGAGCAGTACTTC CASSLGRDEPYEQYF
- TRBJ1-6 - 15 TRBV2 TGTGCCAGCTCGACTCAGGGATCCTATAATTCACCCCTCCACTTT CASSTQGSYNSPLHF
- TRBJ2-2 - 15 TRBV4-2 TGTGCCAGCAGCCAGGGAACAGCTAACACCGGGGAGCTGTTTTTT CASSQGTANTGELFF
- TRBJ2-1 - 14 TRBV5-1 TGCGCCAGCAGGACGGAGAGCTCCTACAATGAGCAGTTCTTC CASRTESSYNEQFF
TRBD1 TRBJ2-3 - 16 TRBV5-6 TGTGCCAGCAGCCCCAGGAGACAGGGGTCAACAGATACGCAGTATTTT CASSPRRQGSTDTQYF
- TRBJ1-3 few 14 TRBV6-5 TGTGCCAGCAGTTACAAACCCTCTGGAAACACCATATATTTT CASSYKPSGNTIYF